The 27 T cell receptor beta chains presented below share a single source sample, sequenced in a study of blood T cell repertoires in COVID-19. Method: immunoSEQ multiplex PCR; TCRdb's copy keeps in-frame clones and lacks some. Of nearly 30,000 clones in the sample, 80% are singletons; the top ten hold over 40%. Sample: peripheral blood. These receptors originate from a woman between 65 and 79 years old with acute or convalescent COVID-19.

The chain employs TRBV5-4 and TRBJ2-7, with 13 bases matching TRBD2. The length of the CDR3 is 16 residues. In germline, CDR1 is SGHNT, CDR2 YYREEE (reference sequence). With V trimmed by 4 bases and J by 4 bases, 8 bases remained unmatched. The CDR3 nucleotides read TGTGCCAGCAGCACCGGGACTAGCGGGGCCTATTACGAGCAGTACTTC. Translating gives CASSTGTSGAYYEQYF.

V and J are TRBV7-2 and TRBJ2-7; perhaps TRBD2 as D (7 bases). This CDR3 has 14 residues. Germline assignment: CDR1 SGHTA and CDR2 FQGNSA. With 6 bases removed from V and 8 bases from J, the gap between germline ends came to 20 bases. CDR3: CASRRPGGPDQQYF. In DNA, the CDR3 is TGTGCCAGCAGGCGGCCCGGGGGGCCCGATCAGCAGTACTTC.

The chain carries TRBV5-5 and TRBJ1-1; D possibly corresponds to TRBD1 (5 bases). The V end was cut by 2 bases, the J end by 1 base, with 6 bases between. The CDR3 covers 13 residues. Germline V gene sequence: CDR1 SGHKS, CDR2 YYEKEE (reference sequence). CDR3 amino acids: CASSFTGNTEAFF. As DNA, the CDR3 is TGTGCCAGCAGCTTCACAGGGAACACTGAAGCTTTCTTT.

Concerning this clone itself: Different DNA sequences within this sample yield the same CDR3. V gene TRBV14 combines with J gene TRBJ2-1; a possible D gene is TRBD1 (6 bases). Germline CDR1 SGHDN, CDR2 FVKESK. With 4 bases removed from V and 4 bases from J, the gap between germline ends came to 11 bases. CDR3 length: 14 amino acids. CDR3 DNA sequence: TGTGCCAGCAGCCCCCAAAGGGGGTACAATGAGCAGTTCTTC. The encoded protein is CASSPQRGYNEQFF.

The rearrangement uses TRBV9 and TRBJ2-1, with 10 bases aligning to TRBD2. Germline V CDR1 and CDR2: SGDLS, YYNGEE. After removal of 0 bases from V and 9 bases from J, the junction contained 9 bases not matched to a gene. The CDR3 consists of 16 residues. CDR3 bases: TGTGCCAGCAGCGTAGAATCAAGCGGGGGGGCTGGTGAGCAGTTCTTC. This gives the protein CASSVESSGGAGEQFF.

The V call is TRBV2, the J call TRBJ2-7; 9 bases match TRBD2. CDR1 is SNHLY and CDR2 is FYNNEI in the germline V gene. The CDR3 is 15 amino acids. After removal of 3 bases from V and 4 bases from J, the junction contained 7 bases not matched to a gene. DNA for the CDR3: TGTGCCAGCAGTGAGGCGGGGGGGGGTCCTTACGAGCAGTACTTC. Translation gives CASSEAGGGPYEQYF.

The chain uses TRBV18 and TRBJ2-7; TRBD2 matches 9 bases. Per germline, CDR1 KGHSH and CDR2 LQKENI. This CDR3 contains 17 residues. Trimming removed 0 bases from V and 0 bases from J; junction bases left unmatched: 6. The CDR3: CASSPPEPGLASYEQYF. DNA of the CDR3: TGTGCCAGCTCACCACCAGAACCGGGACTAGCCTCCTACGAGCAGTACTTC.

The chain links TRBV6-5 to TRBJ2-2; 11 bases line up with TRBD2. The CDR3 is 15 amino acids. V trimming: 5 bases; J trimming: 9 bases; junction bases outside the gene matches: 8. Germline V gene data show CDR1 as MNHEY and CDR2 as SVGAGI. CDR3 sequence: CASSLGASGGRELFF. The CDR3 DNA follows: TGTGCCAGCAGTCTTGGCGCTAGCGGGGGGCGGGAGCTGTTTTTT.

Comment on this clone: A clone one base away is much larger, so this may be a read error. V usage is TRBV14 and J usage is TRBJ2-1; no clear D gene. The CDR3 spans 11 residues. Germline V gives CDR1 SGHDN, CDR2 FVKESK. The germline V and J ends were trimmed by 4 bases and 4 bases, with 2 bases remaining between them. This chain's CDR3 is CASSLYNEQFF. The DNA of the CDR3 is TGTGCCAGCAGCCTATACAATGAGCAGTTCTTC.

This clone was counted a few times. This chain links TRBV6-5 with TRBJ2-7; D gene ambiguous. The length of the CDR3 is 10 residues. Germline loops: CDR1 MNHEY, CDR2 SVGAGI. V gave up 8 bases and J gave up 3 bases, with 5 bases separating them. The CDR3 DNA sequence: TGTGCCAGCCGAGACTACGAGCAGTACTTC. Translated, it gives CASRDYEQYF.

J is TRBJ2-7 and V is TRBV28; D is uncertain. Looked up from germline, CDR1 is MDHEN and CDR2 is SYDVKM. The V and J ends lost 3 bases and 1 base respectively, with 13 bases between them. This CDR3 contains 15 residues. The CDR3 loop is CASSLGRSKSYEQYF. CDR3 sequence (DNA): TGTGCCAGCAGTTTGGGCAGGTCCAAGTCCTACGAGCAGTACTTC.

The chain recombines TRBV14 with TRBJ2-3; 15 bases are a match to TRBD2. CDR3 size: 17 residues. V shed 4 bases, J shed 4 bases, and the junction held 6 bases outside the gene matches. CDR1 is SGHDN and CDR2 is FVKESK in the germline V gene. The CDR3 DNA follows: TGTGCCAGCAGCCTCGGACTAGCGGGGGGGCCCGCAGATACGCAGTATTTT. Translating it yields CASSLGLAGGPADTQYF.

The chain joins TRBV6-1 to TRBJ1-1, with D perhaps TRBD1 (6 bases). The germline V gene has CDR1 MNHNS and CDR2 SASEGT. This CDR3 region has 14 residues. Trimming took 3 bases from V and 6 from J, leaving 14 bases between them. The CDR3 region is CASSESGVRSEAFF. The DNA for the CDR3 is TGTGCCAGCAGTGAGTCAGGGGTGAGGTCTGAAGCTTTCTTT.

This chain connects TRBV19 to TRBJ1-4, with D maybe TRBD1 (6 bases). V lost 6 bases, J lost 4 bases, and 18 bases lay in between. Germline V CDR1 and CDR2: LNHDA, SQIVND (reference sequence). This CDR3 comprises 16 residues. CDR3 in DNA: TGTGCCAGTAGCCCTATCACAGGGACCCATAATGAAAAACTGTTTTTT. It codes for CASSPITGTHNEKLFF.

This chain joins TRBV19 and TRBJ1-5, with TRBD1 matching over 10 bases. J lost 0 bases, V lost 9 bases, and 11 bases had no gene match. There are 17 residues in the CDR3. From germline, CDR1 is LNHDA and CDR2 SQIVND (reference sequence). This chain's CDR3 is CASRDRGHGYSNQPQHF. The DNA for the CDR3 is TGTGCCAGCCGGGACAGGGGACACGGATATAGCAATCAGCCCCAGCATTTT.

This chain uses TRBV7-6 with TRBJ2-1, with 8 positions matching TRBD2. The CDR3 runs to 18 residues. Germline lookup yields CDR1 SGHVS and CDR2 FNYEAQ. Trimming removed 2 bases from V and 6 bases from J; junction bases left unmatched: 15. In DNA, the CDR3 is TGTGCCAGCAGCTTATCCCAGAGCGGGAGTGTTCTTGGCAATGAGCAGTTCTTC. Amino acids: CASSLSQSGSVLGNEQFF.

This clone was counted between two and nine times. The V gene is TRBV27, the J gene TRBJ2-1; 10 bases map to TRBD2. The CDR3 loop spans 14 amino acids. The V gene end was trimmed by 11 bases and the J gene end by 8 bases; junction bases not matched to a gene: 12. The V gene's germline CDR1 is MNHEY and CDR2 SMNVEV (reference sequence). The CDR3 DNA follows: TGTGCCTCTTCGGCTAGCGGGAGTAGGGATGAGCAGTTCTTC. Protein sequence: CASSASGSRDEQFF.

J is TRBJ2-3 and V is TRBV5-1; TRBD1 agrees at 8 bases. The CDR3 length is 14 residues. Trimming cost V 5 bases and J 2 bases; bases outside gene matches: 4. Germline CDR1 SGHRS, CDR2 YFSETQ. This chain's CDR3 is CASRTGQVTDTQYF. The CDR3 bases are TGCGCCAGCAGAACGGGACAGGTCACAGATACGCAGTATTTT.

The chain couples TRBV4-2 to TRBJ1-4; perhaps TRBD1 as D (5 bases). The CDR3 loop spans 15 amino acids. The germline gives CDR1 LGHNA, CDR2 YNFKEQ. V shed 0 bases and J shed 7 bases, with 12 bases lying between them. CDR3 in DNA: TGTGCCAGCAGCCAAGATTGGGGGGTTGGTGAAAAACTGTTTTTT. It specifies CASSQDWGVGEKLFF.

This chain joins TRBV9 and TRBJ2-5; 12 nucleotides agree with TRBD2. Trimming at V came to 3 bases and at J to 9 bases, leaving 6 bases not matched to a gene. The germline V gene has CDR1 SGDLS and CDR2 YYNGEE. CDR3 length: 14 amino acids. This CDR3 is CASSALGLAGSQYF. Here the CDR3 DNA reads TGTGCCAGCAGCGCCCTAGGACTAGCGGGGTCCCAGTACTTC.

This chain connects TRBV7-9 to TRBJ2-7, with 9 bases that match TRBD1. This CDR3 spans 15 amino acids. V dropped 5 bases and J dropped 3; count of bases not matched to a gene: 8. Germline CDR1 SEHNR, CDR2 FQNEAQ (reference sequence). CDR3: CASSRPGQGIYEQYF. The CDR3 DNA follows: TGTGCCAGCAGCCGGCCGGGACAGGGTATCTACGAGCAGTACTTC.

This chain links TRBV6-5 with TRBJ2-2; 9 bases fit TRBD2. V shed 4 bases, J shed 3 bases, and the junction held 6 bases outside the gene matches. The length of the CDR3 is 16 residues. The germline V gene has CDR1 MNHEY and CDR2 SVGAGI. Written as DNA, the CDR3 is TGTGCCAGCAGTTTCGGACTAGCGTTACACACCGGGGAGCTGTTTTTT. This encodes CASSFGLALHTGELFF.

CDR3 sequence reads: CASNIFRGQTYEQYF. CDR3 DNA sequence: TGCGCCAGCAATATCTTTAGGGGACAGACCTACGAGCAGTACTTC. This sequence joins TRBV10-1 and TRBJ2-7, with 7 bases lining up with TRBD1. Trimming at V came to 7 bases and at J to 2 bases, leaving 11 bases not matched to a gene. CDR1 is WNHNN and CDR2 is SYGVQD in the germline V gene (reference sequence). The CDR3 contains 15 residues.

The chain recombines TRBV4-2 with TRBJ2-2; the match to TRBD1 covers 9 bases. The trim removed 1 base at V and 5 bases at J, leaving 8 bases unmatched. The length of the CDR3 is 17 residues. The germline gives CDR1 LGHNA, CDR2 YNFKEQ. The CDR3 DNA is TGTGCCAGCAGCCAAGTTCCGGACAGGGGAAGGACCGGGGAGCTGTTTTTT. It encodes CASSQVPDRGRTGELFF.

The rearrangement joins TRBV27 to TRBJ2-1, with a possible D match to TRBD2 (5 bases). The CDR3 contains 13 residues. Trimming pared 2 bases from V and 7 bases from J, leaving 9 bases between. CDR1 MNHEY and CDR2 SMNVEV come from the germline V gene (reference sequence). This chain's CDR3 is CASSLRGSNEQFF. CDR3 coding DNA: TGTGCCAGCAGTTTAAGAGGGAGTAATGAGCAGTTCTTC.

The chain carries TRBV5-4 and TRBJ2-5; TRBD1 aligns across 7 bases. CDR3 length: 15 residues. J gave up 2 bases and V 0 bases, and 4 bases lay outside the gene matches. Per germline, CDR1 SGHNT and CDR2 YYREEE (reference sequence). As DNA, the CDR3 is TGTGCCAGCAGCTTGGACAGGGGCCTACAAGAGACCCAGTACTTC. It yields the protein CASSLDRGLQETQYF.

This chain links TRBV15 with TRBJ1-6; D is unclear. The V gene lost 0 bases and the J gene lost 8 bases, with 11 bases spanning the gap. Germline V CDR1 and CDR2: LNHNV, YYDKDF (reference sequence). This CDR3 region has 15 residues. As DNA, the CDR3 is TGTGCCACCAGCAGAGAGGCCACCGGGGATTCACCCCTCCACTTT. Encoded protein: CATSREATGDSPLHF. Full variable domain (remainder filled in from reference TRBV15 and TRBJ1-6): DAMVIQNPRYQVTQFGKPVTLSCSQTLNHNVMYWYQQKSSQAPKLLFHYYDKDFNNEADTPDNFQSRRPNTSFCFLDIRSPGLGDTAMYLCATSREATGDSPLHFGNGTRLTVT.